The 29 T cell receptor beta chains listed next were all sequenced from one sample in a study of blood T cell repertoires in COVID-19. Generated by immunoSEQ multiplex PCR, the TCRdb table keeps only in-frame clones and is missing some. In the table there are roughly 73,000 clones, roughly 79% of which are singletons. Sequencing used peripheral blood. The receptors were gathered from a woman between 70 and 85 years old with acute or convalescent COVID-19.

This chain links TRBV5-4 with TRBJ2-2; 9 bases are a match to TRBD1. CDR1 is SGHNT and CDR2 is YYREEE in the germline V gene (reference sequence). This CDR3 comprises 16 residues. J gave up 4 bases and V 0 bases, and 4 bases lay outside the gene matches. CDR3 residues: CASSLVGQGGTGELFF. CDR3 DNA: TGTGCCAGCAGCTTGGTGGGACAGGGAGGCACCGGGGAGCTGTTTTTT.

This chain links TRBV6-5 with TRBJ2-7, with 7 bases aligning to TRBD2. The germline CDR1 and CDR2 sequences are MNHEY and SVGAGI. The CDR3 has 15 residues. J gave up 0 bases and V 6 bases, and 8 bases lay outside the gene matches. The CDR3 here is CASRLTSWGSYEQYF. CDR3 DNA: TGTGCCAGCAGACTGACTAGCTGGGGCTCCTACGAGCAGTACTTC.

This chain connects TRBV7-6 to TRBJ1-5, with no clear D. V shed 1 base and J shed 2 bases, with 9 bases lying between them. This CDR3 is 15 amino acids long. Germline V gene data show CDR1 as SGHVS and CDR2 as FNYEAQ. DNA for the CDR3: TGTGCCAGCAGCTTAGGATGGGGAGGCAATCAGCCCCAGCATTTT. Protein sequence: CASSLGWGGNQPQHF.

The chain couples TRBV2 to TRBJ2-5; D is undetermined. This CDR3 has 13 amino acids. V was clipped by 6 bases and J by 3 bases, with 11 bases between them. Germline CDR1 is SNHLY and CDR2 is FYNNEI. CDR3: CASRRDTKETQYF. The CDR3 nucleotides are TGTGCCAGCAGGCGAGACACCAAAGAGACCCAGTACTTC.

This clone was seen a handful of times. The CDR3 loop is CASSLDGYEQYF. Here the CDR3 DNA reads TGTGCCAGCAGCCTAGACGGTTACGAGCAGTACTTC. The chain carries TRBV6-5 and TRBJ2-7; D is undetermined. The CDR3 has 12 residues. Looked up from germline, CDR1 is MNHEY and CDR2 is SVGAGI. The V gene lost 6 bases and the J gene lost 4 bases, with 10 bases spanning the gap.

V is TRBV5-1 and J is TRBJ2-7, with D tentatively TRBD1 (6 bases). The germline V gene has CDR1 SGHRS and CDR2 YFSETQ. The CDR3 length is 14 residues. Trimming took off 1 base at V and 0 bases at J, with 8 bases between the two ends. For the CDR3, the DNA is TGCGCCAGCAGCTTGCCGGACAGCTCCTACGAGCAGTACTTC. It codes for CASSLPDSSYEQYF.

The V gene is TRBV6-5, the J gene TRBJ2-7; 9 positions agree with TRBD1. CDR3 length equals 15 residues. The germline V gene has CDR1 MNHEY and CDR2 SVGAGI. Trimming at V came to 2 bases and at J to 3 bases, leaving 5 bases not matched to a gene. The CDR3 sequence: CASSYRGQGYYEQYF. The CDR3, as DNA: TGTGCCAGCAGTTACAGGGGACAGGGATACTACGAGCAGTACTTC.

The rearrangement uses TRBV5-6 and TRBJ2-7; maybe TRBD1 (6 bases). The V and J ends lost 2 bases and 5 bases respectively, with 17 bases between them. CDR1 is SGHDT, CDR2 YYEEEE, per germline. This CDR3 is 15 amino acids long. The CDR3 DNA is TGTGCCAGCAGCTTACCCAGCCTGGGGGCCCACGAGCAGTACTTC. This encodes CASSLPSLGAHEQYF.

The DNA for the CDR3 is TGTGCCAGTAGTGGTACAGAAGCTTTCTTT. It codes for CASSGTEAFF. The chain has TRBV19 and TRBJ1-1; D call uncertain. Between the trimmed V and J ends, which lost 5 bases and 8 bases, there was a span of 6 bases. CDR3 length: 10 residues. Germline CDR1 LNHDA, CDR2 SQIVND (reference sequence).

The gene calls are TRBV9 and TRBJ1-2; 8 bases match TRBD1. CDR3 length: 13 amino acids. Germline V gene sequence: CDR1 SGDLS, CDR2 YYNGEE. Trimming took 2 bases from V and 8 from J; bases not matched to a gene: 5. CDR3 bases: TGTGCCAGCAGCGTCCGGACAGGGCACGGCTACACCTTC. Its translation is CASSVRTGHGYTF.

This clone was found once. The CDR3 sequence: CAISDSQVAFTLHF. The CDR3 DNA sequence: TGTGCCATCAGTGATTCGCAGGTTGCATTTACCCTCCACTTT. V usage is TRBV10-3 and J usage is TRBJ1-6, with D hard to call. CDR3 length: 14 residues. Trimming pared 3 bases from V and 14 bases from J, leaving 17 bases between. CDR1 is ENHRY and CDR2 is SYGVKD in the germline V gene.

This rearrangement joins TRBV28 to TRBJ2-3, with 10 bases identical to TRBD2. The germline gives CDR1 MDHEN, CDR2 SYDVKM. V was clipped by 10 bases and J by 0 bases; unmatched bases: 7. The CDR3 has 15 amino acids. CDR3 in DNA: TGTGCCACCAGGACTAGCGGTATTAGCACAGATACGCAGTATTTT. It codes for CATRTSGISTDTQYF.

The chain couples TRBV5-1 to TRBJ2-2, with TRBD2 identical over 12 bases. The germline CDR1 and CDR2 sequences are SGHRS and YFSETQ. This CDR3 has 16 residues. Trimming cost V 9 bases and J 3 bases; bases outside gene matches: 9. The CDR3 region is CATQPLAGGDTGELFF. The CDR3 DNA follows: TGCGCCACCCAACCCCTAGCGGGAGGGGACACCGGGGAGCTGTTTTTT.

The chain joins TRBV5-1 to TRBJ2-2; D may be TRBD1 (5 bases). Germline lookup yields CDR1 SGHRS and CDR2 YFSETQ. V dropped 1 base and J dropped 2 bases, with 12 bases sitting between them. This CDR3 is built from 16 residues. CDR3 region: CASSLLRAGNTGELFF. Written as DNA, the CDR3 is TGCGCCAGCAGCTTGCTCAGGGCAGGTAACACCGGGGAGCTGTTTTTT.

V is TRBV12-5 and J is TRBJ2-3; 14 positions agree with TRBD2. The CDR3 spans 16 residues. Germline V gene sequence: CDR1 LGHNT, CDR2 FRNRAP. After removal of 1 base from V and 5 bases from J, the junction contained 2 bases not matched to a gene. CDR3: CASGLGLAGGVDTQYF. CDR3 DNA sequence: TGTGCTAGTGGTTTGGGACTAGCGGGAGGGGTAGATACGCAGTATTTT.

The rearrangement uses TRBV7-9 and TRBJ2-1; 9 bases are shared with TRBD2. This CDR3 comprises 15 residues. V trimming: 7 bases; J trimming: 8 bases; junction bases outside the gene matches: 12. From germline, CDR1 is SEHNR and CDR2 FQNEAQ (reference sequence). The CDR3: CASTPRLAASDEQFF. Here the CDR3 DNA reads TGTGCCAGCACCCCCAGACTAGCGGCAAGTGATGAGCAGTTCTTC. The whole variable domain, remainder taken from reference TRBV7-9 and TRBJ2-1, is DTGVSQNPRHKITKRGQNVTFRCDPISEHNRLYWYRQTLGQGPEFLTYFQNEAQLEKSRLLSDRFSAERPKGSFSTLEIQRTEQGDSAMYLCASTPRLAASDEQFFGPGTRLTVL.

The V call is TRBV18, the J call TRBJ2-1; perhaps TRBD2 as D (9 bases). V was cut by 8 bases and J by 2 bases, with 25 bases left in between. Per the germline V gene, CDR1 is KGHSH and CDR2 is LQKENI. The length of the CDR3 is 18 residues. CDR3 sequence: CASRGQGTERGAYNEQFF. As DNA, the CDR3 is TGTGCCAGCCGAGGACAGGGAACTGAGCGGGGGGCCTACAATGAGCAGTTCTTC.

The chain employs TRBV7-3 and TRBJ1-5; no clear D gene. The length of the CDR3 is 15 residues. Between the trimmed V and J ends, which lost 4 bases and 6 bases, there was a span of 16 bases. Germline CDR1 is SGHTA and CDR2 is FQGTGA. CDR3 loop: CASSSGLGPVQPQHF. CDR3 in DNA: TGTGCCAGCAGCTCGGGGTTGGGCCCGGTTCAGCCCCAGCATTTT.

This rearrangement joins TRBV6-5 to TRBJ1-2, with 8 bases aligning to TRBD1. The junction had 8 bases not matched to a gene; V was cut back by 7 bases and J by 4 bases. The germline V gene has CDR1 MNHEY and CDR2 SVGAGI. The CDR3 consists of 14 residues. The CDR3 coding sequence is TGTGCCAGCAAAAAATGGGACAGGAGCTATGGCTACACCTTC. Translating it yields CASKKWDRSYGYTF.

This clone was detected only once. The chain couples TRBV28 to TRBJ2-5, with D possibly TRBD2 on 6 matching bases. Trimming left V 5 bases short and J 4 bases short, with 20 bases between. CDR1 MDHEN and CDR2 SYDVKM come from the germline V gene. There are 16 residues in the CDR3. CDR3 sequence (DNA): TGTGCCAGCAGTCCTCTAGGACTAACAAAGGGAGAGACCCAGTACTTC. Its protein product is CASSPLGLTKGETQYF.

The rearrangement links TRBV28 to TRBJ1-2; no firm D call. The germline V and J ends were trimmed by 4 bases and 4 bases, with 10 bases remaining between them. This CDR3 contains 13 residues. CDR1 and CDR2 from the germline V gene are MDHEN and SYDVKM. Written as DNA, the CDR3 is TGTGCCAGCAGTTCGGGGTCCTCCTATGGCTACACCTTC. Translating gives CASSSGSSYGYTF.

V gene TRBV10-2 combines with J gene TRBJ1-1; no reliable D call. The CDR3 totals 11 residues. Germline-derived CDR1 and CDR2 are WSHSY and SAAADI. Trimming took off 2 bases at V and 8 bases at J, with 6 bases between the two ends. The CDR3 DNA reads TGCGCCAGCAGTGAGGCCAGGGAAGCTTTCTTT. Translation: CASSEAREAFF.

Here the CDR3 reads CASRGQTYEQYF. The CDR3 DNA reads TGTGCCAGCAGGGGCCAAACCTACGAGCAGTACTTC. This chain uses TRBV7-9 with TRBJ2-7, with unresolved D. The germline V and J ends were trimmed by 6 bases and 2 bases, with 8 bases remaining between them. The germline CDR1 and CDR2 sequences are SEHNR and FQNEAQ (reference sequence). This CDR3 is built from 12 residues.

The chain uses TRBV6-5 and TRBJ2-7; D perhaps matches TRBD2 (6 bases). This CDR3 is 14 amino acids long. Germline CDR1 is MNHEY and CDR2 is SVGAGI. V lost 0 bases and J lost 0, with 6 bases in between. The CDR3, as DNA: TGTGCCAGCAGTTACTCCGGGGGCTCCTACGAGCAGTACTTC. The encoded protein is CASSYSGGSYEQYF.

This chain uses TRBV10-2 with TRBJ2-7; 14 nucleotides agree with TRBD2. V trimming: 5 bases; J trimming: 4 bases; junction bases outside the gene matches: 4. Germline CDR1 reads WSHSY; CDR2 reads SAAADI. The CDR3 has 15 residues. CDR3 residues: CASSSTSGRVYEQYF. CDR3 bases: TGCGCCAGCAGTTCGACTAGCGGGAGGGTTTACGAGCAGTACTTC.

The rearrangement joins TRBV7-9 to TRBJ2-7, with 7 bases fitting TRBD2. Germline V lookup: CDR1 SEHNR, CDR2 FQNEAQ (reference sequence). With V trimmed by 2 bases and J by 6 bases, 10 bases remained unmatched. The CDR3 has 15 residues. CDR3 in amino acids: CASSLKASGLPEQYF. The CDR3, as DNA: TGTGCCAGCAGCTTAAAGGCTAGCGGCCTCCCCGAGCAGTACTTC. Supplemented by reference TRBV7-9 and TRBJ2-7, the full variable domain reads DTGVSQNPRHKITKRGQNVTFRCDPISEHNRLYWYRQTLGQGPEFLTYFQNEAQLEKSRLLSDRFSAERPKGSFSTLEIQRTEQGDSAMYLCASSLKASGLPEQYFGPGTRLTVT.

The count of this clone is one. J is TRBJ2-7 and V is TRBV28; 10 positions match TRBD1. The CDR3 runs to 13 residues. Per germline, CDR1 MDHEN and CDR2 SYDVKM. With V trimmed by 6 bases and J by 7 bases, 6 bases remained unmatched. This CDR3 reads CASRRQGAREQYF. In DNA, the CDR3 is TGTGCCAGCAGGCGACAGGGGGCGCGAGAGCAGTACTTC.

This chain joins TRBV12-3 or TRBV12-4 and TRBJ2-7; 7 nucleotides agree with TRBD1. V trimming: 6 bases; J trimming: 4 bases; junction bases outside the gene matches: 3. CDR3 length: 12 amino acids. CDR3: CASSSGQYEQYF. Written as DNA, the CDR3 is TGTGCCAGCAGCTCGGGACAGTACGAGCAGTACTTC.

The rearrangement uses TRBV9 and TRBJ2-7; unclear D gene. The V and J ends lost 4 bases and 3 bases respectively, with 14 bases between them. The CDR3 is 14 residues long. Germline assignment: CDR1 SGDLS and CDR2 YYNGEE. CDR3 sequence reads: CASSTQTGVYEQYF. DNA of the CDR3: TGTGCCAGCAGCACACAAACCGGAGTCTACGAGCAGTACTTC.